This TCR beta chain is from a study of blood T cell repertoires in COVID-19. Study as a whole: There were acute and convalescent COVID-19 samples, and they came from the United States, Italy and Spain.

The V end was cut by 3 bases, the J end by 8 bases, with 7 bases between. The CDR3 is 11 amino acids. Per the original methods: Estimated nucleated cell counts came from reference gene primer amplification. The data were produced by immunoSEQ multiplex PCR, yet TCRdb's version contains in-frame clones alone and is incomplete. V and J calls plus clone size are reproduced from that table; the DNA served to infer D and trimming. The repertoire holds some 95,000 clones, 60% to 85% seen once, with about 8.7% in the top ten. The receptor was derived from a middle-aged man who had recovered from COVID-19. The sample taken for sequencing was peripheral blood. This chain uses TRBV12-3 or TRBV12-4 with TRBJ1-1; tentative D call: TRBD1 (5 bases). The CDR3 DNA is TGTGCCAGCAGTTTGACAGAAGAAGCTTTCTTT. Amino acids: CASSLTEEAFF.